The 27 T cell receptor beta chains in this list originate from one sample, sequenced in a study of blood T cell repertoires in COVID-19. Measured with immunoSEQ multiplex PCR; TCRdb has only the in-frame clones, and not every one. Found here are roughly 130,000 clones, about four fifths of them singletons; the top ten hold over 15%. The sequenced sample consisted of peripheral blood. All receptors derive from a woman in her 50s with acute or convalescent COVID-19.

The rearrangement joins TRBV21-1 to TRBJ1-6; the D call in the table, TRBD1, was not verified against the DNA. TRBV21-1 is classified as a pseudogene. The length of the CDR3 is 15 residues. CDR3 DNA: TGTGCCAGCAGCAACGGACAGAAAACAAATTCACCCCTCCACTTT. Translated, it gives CASSNGQKTNSPLHF.

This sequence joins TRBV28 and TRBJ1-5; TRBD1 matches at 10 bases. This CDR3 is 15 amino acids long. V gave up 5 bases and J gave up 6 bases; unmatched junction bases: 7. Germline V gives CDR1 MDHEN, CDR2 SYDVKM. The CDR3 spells CASSPTGGTFQPQHF. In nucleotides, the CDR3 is TGTGCCAGCAGTCCGACAGGGGGCACTTTTCAGCCCCAGCATTTT.

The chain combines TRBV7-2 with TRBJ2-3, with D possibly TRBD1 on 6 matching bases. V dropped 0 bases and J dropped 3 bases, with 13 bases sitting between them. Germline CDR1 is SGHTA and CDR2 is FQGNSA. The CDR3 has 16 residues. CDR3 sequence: CASSLAEYTGTDTQYF. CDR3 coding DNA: TGTGCCAGCAGCTTAGCCGAATATACAGGGACAGATACGCAGTATTTT.

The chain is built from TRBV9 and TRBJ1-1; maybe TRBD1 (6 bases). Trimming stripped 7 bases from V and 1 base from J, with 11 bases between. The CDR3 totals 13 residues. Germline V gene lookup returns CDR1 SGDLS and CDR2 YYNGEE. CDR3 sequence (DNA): TGTGCCAGCGGCAGGGGCCAGAACACTGAAGCTTTCTTT. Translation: CASGRGQNTEAFF.

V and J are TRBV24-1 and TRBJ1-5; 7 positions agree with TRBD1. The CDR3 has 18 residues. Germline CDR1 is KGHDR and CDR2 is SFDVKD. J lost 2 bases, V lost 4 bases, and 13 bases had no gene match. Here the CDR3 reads CATSDSTGLEFGNQPQHF. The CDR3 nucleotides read TGTGCCACCAGTGACTCGACAGGGTTGGAGTTCGGCAATCAGCCCCAGCATTTT.

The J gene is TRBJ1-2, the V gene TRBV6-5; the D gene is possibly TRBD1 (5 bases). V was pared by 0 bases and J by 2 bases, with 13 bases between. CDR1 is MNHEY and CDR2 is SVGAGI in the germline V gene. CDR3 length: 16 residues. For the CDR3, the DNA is TGTGCCAGCAGTTACTCCTCACAGGTTGGGAACTATGGCTACACCTTC. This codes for CASSYSSQVGNYGYTF.

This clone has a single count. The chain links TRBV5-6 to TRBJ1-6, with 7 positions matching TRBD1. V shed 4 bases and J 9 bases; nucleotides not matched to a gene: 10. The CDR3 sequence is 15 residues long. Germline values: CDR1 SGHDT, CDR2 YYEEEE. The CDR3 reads CASSVQGLSGSPLHF. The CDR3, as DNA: TGTGCCAGCAGCGTACAGGGGCTCAGCGGTTCACCCCTCCACTTT.

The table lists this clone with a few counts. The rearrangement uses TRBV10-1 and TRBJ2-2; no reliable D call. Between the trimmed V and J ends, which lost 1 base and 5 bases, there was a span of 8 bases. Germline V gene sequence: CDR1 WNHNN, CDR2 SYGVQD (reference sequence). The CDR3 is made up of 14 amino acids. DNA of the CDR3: TGCGCCAGCAGTGAGTGGCAGACTACCGGGGAGCTGTTTTTT. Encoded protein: CASSEWQTTGELFF.

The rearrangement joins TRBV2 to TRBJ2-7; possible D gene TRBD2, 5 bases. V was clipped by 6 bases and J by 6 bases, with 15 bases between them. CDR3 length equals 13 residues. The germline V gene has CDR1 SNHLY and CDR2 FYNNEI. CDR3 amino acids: CASSAGEEGEQYF. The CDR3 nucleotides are TGTGCCAGCAGCGCCGGGGAAGAGGGCGAGCAGTACTTC.

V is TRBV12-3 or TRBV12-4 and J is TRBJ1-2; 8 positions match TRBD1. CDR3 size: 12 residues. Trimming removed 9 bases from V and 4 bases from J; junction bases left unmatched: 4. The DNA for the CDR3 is TGTGCCAGTAGGACAGGGCGCTATGGCTACACCTTC. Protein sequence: CASRTGRYGYTF.

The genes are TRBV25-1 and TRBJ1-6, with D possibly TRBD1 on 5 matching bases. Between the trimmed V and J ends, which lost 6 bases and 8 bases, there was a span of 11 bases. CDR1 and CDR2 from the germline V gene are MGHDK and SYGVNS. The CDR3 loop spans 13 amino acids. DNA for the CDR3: TGTGCCAGCAGGGCGGGGGGGGATTCACCCCTCCACTTT. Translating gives CASRAGGDSPLHF. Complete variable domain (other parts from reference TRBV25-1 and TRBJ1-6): EADIYQTPRYLVIGTGKKITLECSQTMGHDKMYWYQQDPGMELHLIHYSYGVNSTEKGDLSSESTVSRIRTEHFPLTLESARPSHTSQYLCASRAGGDSPLHFGNGTRLTVT.

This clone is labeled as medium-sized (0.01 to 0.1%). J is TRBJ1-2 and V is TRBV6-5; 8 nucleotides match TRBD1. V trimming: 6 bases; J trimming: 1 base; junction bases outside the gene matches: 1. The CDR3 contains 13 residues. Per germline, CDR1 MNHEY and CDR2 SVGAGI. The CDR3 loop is CASRTGVNYGYTF. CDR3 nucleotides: TGTGCCAGCAGGACAGGGGTTAACTATGGCTACACCTTC.

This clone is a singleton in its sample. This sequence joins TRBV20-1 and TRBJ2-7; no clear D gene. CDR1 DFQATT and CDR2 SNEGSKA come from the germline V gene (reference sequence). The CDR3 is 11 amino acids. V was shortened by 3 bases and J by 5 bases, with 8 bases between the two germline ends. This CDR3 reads CSASSLNEQYF. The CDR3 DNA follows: TGCAGTGCTAGTTCTCTTAACGAGCAGTACTTC.

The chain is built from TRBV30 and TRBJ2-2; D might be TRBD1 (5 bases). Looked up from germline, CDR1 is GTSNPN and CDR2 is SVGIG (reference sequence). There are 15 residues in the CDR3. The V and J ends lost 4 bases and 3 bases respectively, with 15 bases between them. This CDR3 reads CAWNTRQRYTGELFF. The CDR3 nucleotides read TGTGCCTGGAATACCAGACAGCGCTACACCGGGGAGCTGTTTTTT.

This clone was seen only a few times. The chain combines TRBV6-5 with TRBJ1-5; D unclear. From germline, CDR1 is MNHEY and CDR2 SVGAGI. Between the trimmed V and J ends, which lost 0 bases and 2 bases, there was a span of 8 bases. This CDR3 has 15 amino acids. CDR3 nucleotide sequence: TGTGCCAGCAGTTACTCGAGGGTGGGCAATCAGCCCCAGCATTTT. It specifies CASSYSRVGNQPQHF.

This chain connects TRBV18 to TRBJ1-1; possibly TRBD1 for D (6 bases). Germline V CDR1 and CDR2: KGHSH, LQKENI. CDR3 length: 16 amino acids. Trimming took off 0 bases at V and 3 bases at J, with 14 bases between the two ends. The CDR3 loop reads CASSPPNGGLDTEAFF. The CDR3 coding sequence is TGTGCCAGCTCACCACCGAACGGGGGGCTGGACACTGAAGCTTTCTTT.

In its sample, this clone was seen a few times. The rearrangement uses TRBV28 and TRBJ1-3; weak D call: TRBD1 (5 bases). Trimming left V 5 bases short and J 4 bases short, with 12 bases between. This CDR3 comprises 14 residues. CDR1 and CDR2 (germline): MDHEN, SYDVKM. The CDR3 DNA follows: TGTGCCAGCAGTCCACAGGCAGCGGGAAACACCATATATTTT. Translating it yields CASSPQAAGNTIYF.

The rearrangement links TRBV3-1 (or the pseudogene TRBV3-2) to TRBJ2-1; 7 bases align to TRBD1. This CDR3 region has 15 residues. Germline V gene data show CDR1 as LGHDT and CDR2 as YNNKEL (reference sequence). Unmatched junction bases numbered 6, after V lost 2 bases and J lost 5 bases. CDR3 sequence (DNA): TGTGCCAGCAGCCAAATGACAGGGTCTAACAATGAGCAGTTCTTC. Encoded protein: CASSQMTGSNNEQFF.

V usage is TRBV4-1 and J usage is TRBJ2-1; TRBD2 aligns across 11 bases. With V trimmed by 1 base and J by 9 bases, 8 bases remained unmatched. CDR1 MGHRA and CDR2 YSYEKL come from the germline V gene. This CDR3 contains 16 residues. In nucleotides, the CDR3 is TGCGCCAGCAGCCAAGTGGGAACTAGCGGGGGATCTGAGCAGTTCTTC. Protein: CASSQVGTSGGSEQFF.

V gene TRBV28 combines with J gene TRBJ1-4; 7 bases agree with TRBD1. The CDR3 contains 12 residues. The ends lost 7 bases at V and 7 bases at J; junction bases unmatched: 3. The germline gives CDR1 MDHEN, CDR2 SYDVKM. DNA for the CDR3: TGTGCCAGCAAGACAGGGTTTGAAAAACTGTTTTTT. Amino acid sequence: CASKTGFEKLFF.

The CDR3 spells CASSLTQTGLNTEAFF. DNA of the CDR3: TGTGCCAGCAGTTTAACCCAAACAGGCTTGAACACTGAAGCTTTCTTT. The chain combines TRBV28 with TRBJ1-1; tentatively, D is TRBD1 (5 bases). CDR1 MDHEN and CDR2 SYDVKM come from the germline V gene. V lost 2 bases, J lost 0 bases, and 13 bases lay in between. The CDR3 totals 16 residues. The variable domain in full, completed from reference TRBV28 and TRBJ1-1, reads DVKVTQSSRYLVKRTGEKVFLECVQDMDHENMFWYRQDPGLGLRLIYFSYDVKMKEKGDIPEGYSVSREKKERFSLILESASTNQTSMYLCASSLTQTGLNTEAFFGQGTRLTVV.

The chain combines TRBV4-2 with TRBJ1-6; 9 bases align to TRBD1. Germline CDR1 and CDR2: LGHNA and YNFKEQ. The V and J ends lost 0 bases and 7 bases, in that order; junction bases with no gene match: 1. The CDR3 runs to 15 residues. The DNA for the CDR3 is TGTGCCAGCAGCCAAGAACAGGGGGCAAATTCACCCCTCCACTTT. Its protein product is CASSQEQGANSPLHF.

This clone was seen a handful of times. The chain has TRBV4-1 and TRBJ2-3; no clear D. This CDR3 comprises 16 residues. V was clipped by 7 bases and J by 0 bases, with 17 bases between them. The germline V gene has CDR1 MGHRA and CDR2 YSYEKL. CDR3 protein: CASTTRFAASTDTQYF. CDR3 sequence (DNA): TGCGCCAGCACCACTCGATTCGCCGCTAGCACAGATACGCAGTATTTT.

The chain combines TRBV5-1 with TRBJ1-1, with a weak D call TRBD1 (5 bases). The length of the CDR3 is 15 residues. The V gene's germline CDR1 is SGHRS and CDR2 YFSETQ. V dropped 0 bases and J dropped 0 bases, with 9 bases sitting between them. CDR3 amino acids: CASSLGGRMNTEAFF. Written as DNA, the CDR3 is TGCGCCAGCAGCTTGGGGGGCAGGATGAACACTGAAGCTTTCTTT.

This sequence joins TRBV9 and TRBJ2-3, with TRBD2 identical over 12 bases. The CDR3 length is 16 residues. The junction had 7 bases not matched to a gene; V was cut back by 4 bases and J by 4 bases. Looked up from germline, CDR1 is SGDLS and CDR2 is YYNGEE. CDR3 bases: TGTGCCAGCAGCCTGACTAGCGGGGGATCTGCAGATACGCAGTATTTT. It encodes CASSLTSGGSADTQYF.

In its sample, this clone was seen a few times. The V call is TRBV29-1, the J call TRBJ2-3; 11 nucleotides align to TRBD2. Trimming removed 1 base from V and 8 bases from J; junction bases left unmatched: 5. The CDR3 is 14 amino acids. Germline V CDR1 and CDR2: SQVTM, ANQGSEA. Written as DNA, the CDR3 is TGCAGCGTTGAAGGTGCTAGCGGGGGGCCTACGCAGTATTTT. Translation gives CSVEGASGGPTQYF.

The CDR3 loop is CASSQDLMGLQGYTF. In DNA form, the CDR3 reads TGTGCCAGCAGCCAAGATCTTATGGGGCTTCAGGGCTACACCTTC. The chain carries TRBV14 and TRBJ1-2, with D tentatively TRBD1 (5 bases). The CDR3 is 15 amino acids. Deletions cut 0 bases from V and 8 bases from J, with 16 bases between. The germline V gene has CDR1 SGHDN and CDR2 FVKESK. The entire variable domain, with the rest obtained from reference TRBV14 and TRBJ1-2, is as follows: EAGVTQFPSHSVIEKGQTVTLRCDPISGHDNLYWYRRVMGKEIKFLLHFVKESKQDESGMPNNRFLAERTGGTYSTLKVQPAELEDSGVYFCASSQDLMGLQGYTFGSGTRLTVV.